The present T cell receptor beta chain was sequenced within a study of blood T cell repertoires in COVID-19. Study background: Both acute and convalescent COVID-19 samples were obtained from the United States, Italy and Spain.

Original processing notes: Using reference gene primer amplification, nucleated cell counts were estimated. Clones were sequenced by immunoSEQ multiplex PCR, and TCRdb holds only the in-frame ones, with some missing. D and trimming were read from the DNA, whereas the V and J calls and clone size are those reported in that table. This repertoire shows about 92,000 clones, approximately 90% found once; its top ten account for about a sixth. This clone was detected a few times. The CDR3 is 15 residues long. Germline V gene lookup returns CDR1 SGHRS and CDR2 YFSETQ. After removal of 4 bases from V and 0 bases from J, the junction contained 5 bases not matched to a gene. Seattle patient enrollment occurred during active infection, with longitudinal follow-up thereafter.

The V call is TRBV5-1, the J call TRBJ2-3, with 7 bases identical to TRBD1. What was sequenced was peripheral blood. The origin of this receptor is a woman aged 60 to 75 with COVID-19, enrolled during active disease. The CDR3 nucleotides are TGCGCCAGCAGCCCGGGGACAGTTAGCACAGATACGCAGTATTTT. This gives the protein CASSPGTVSTDTQYF.